This TCR beta chain was observed in a study of blood T cell repertoires in COVID-19 (dated by TCRdb to the early 2020s). Context from the whole study: Samples from collaborators originated in the United States, Italy and Spain and spanned both the acute and convalescent phases of COVID-19. Where available, HLA class I and class II types were taken from metadata supplied by the sample provider and were not determined by assay-based typing. The repertoires were made available in a free public database intended to serve as a resource for research on the immune response to SARS-CoV-2. The prospective study material was composed of cDNA or gDNA derived from T cells, B-cell-depleted T cells, or PBMCs. Subjects who had been exposed to COVID-19, were actively infected with it, or had recovered from it provided the deeply sampled blood TCRbeta repertoires that made up the dataset. Samples came from the ongoing ImmuneRACE study (first 160 participants) plus 1,254 subjects from 6 global collaborators. The sample metadata nearly always contained a de-identified subject ID, COVID-19 status, age in years and sex.

The CDR3 goes from the cysteine to the phenylalanine over 14 residues. Here the CDR3 DNA is all that survives: 42 bases in frame from base 1. Clipping removes 5 bases from V and 6 bases from J, with 6 as the unmatched junction base count. Sequences SGHRS (CDR1) and YFSETQ (CDR2) are obtained from the germline V gene. Each collaborating institution followed its own protocols to collect whole blood in K2EDTA tubes. Collaborator samples were shipped for TCRbeta analysis as frozen whole blood, isolated PBMCs, or DNA extracted from either sample type. Note on this clone: Its antigen is unknown. No clone much larger than this one lies a single base away; base qualities are absent.

TCRbeta CDR3 regions were amplified from genomic DNA by means of the immunoSEQ Assay, a bias-controlled multiplex PCR. The paper's processing steps were these. Within the assay, amplification of reference gene primers was used to estimate how many nucleated cells each sample contained. To quantify the absolute abundance of each unique TCRbeta CDR3 rearrangement, sequence reads were collapsed and filtered. For each sample, productive Simpson clonality was calculated as the square root of Simpson's diversity index over productive rearrangements. Imported from immuneACCESS, the table was reduced by TCRdb to in-frame sequences with V and J called. These copies leave out some clones; in studies compared against another copy, an unresolved V gene accounts for under half, and the cause of the remainder is not known. D and trimming come from the DNA, and the V and J calls and clone size come from that table. Present in this sample are about 120,000 clones, approximately 90% of which were seen just once. The ten largest account for about 2% of the sample.

The investigation overall reported the following: Clinical and demographic metadata were provided uncurated, with the amount varying by source and participant.

The receptor chain draws on TRBV5-1 and TRBJ2-2, with TRBD2 matching 8 junction bases. This sequence originates from a woman aged 50 to 60 with acute or convalescent COVID-19. The sample taken for sequencing was peripheral blood. The bases are TGCGCCAGCAGACAGCTAGCGGGTGCCGGGGAGCTGTTTTTT. Translation gives CASRQLAGAGELFF.